Reported below is one TCR beta chain. Its antigen is currently unknown. This specimen comes from a study of cytomegalovirus exposure and HLA in healthy donors. Across the study: In terms of ancestry, the Caucasian-associated cluster contained roughly 81% of the 398 genotyped donors. The study's findings and limits: HLA alleles showed associations with 15,000 to 20,000 TCR beta sequences in a later analysis, at a 0.05 false discovery rate. The study designated fewer than 200 TCR beta chains cytomegalovirus-associated.

Researchers ran the PCR with 60 Vbeta and 13 Jbeta primers. TCRdb's copy holds only in-frame clones and misses some; the assay was immunoSEQ multiplex PCR. Of 85,000 to 90,000 clones in the sample, under 80% were seen once. CDR1 SGHTA and CDR2 FQGNSA come from the germline V gene. The V end lost 4 bases, the J end lost 7 bases, and 17 bases lay between the germline ends. There are 16 residues in the CDR3. The sequenced sample consisted of PBMCs. This chain connects TRBV7-2 to TRBJ1-6; tentative D call: TRBD1 (6 bases). The sequence derives from a young man in good health and CMV-seropositive. For the CDR3, the DNA is TGTGCCAGCAGCTCCCCCCTGGGGGCAACCAATTCACCCCTCCACTTT. It yields the protein CASSSPLGATNSPLHF.